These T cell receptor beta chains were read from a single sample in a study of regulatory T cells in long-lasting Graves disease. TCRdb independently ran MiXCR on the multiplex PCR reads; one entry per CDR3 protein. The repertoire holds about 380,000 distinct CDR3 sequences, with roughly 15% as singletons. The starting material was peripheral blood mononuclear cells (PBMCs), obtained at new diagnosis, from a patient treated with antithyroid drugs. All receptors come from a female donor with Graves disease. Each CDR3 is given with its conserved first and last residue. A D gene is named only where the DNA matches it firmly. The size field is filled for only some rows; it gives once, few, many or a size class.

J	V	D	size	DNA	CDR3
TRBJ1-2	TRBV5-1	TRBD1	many	TGCGCCAGCAGCTTGGAACAGGGGGCTTGGGGCTACACCTTC	CASSLEQGAWGYTF
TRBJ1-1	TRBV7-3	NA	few	TGTGCCAGCAGCTTTGCGTCGAACACTGAAGCTTTCTTT	CASSFASNTEAFF
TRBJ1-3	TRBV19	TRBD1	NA	TGTGCCAGTAGAAGGGGGACAGTTGCCTCTGGAAACACCATATATTTT	CASRRGTVASGNTIYF
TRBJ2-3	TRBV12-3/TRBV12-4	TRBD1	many	TGTGCCAGCACCGGGGACAGACACACAGATACGCAGTATTTT	CASTGDRHTDTQYF
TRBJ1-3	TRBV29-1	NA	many	TGCAGCGCAATTTTACTGGGCTCTGGAAACACCATATATTTT	CSAILLGSGNTIYF
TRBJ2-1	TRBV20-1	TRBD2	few	TGCAGTCCACTCGGGACTAGCGGGAGGGAACATTACAATGAGCAGTTCTTC	CSPLGTSGREHYNEQFF
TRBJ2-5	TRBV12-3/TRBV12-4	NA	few	TGTGCCAGCAGTCCCAAACCGGTAGATGCCTTTTCAGAGACCCAGTACTTC	CASSPKPVDAFSETQYF
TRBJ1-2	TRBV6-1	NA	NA	TGTGCCAGCAGCATCAAGGCGACCGGGACGGTCTATGGCTACACCTTC	CASSIKATGTVYGYTF
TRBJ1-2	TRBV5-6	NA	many	TGTGCCAGCAGCGGGGGGCCTAAATATGGCTACACCTTC	CASSGGPKYGYTF
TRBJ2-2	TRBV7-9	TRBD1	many	TGTGCCAGCAGCTTAGCAGACGGGCCGGGACAGGGCCGCTATAGTCCCGGGGAGCTGTTTTTT	CASSLADGPGQGRYSPGELFF
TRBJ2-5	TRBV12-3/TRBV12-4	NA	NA	TGTGCCAGCAGTCCCCCCCGCGGGATGGAGACCCAGTACTTC	CASSPPRGMETQYF
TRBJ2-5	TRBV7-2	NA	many	TGTGCCAGCAGCTCGAGGTCTGCAGAGACCCAGTACTTC	CASSSRSAETQYF
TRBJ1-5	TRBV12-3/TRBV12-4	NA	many	TGTGCCAGCAGTTTAAGGCAGGGATCGGGTAGCAATCAGCCCCAGCATTTT	CASSLRQGSGSNQPQHF
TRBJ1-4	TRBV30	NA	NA	TGTGCCTGGAACTTCAGACGGAGTAATGAAAAACTGTTTTTT	CAWNFRRSNEKLFF
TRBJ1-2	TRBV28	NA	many	TGTGCCAGCAGTTTAGGGTCAGACGGGGATGGCTACACCTTC	CASSLGSDGDGYTF
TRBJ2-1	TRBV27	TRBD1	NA	TGTGCCAGCAGCCGGGGACAGAGTTTCTACAATGAGCAGTTCTTC	CASSRGQSFYNEQFF
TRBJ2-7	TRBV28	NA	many	TGTGCCAGCAGTTTCTTTGGGAGTCCGCCCTACGAGCAGTACTTC	CASSFFGSPPYEQYF
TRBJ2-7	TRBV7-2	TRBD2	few	TGTGCCAGCAGCCCGGGACTAGCGGGAGGGATGCAGCAGTACTTC	CASSPGLAGGMQQYF
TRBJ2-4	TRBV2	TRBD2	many	TGTGCCAGCAGATCCTCGGGACTAGCGGGACTAGCCAAAAACATTCAGTACTTC	CASRSSGLAGLAKNIQYF
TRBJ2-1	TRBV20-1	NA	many	TGCAGTGCTAGAGATCGAGAAGCTGTTTCCTACAATGAGCAGTTCTTC	CSARDREAVSYNEQFF
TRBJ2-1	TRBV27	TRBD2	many	TGTGCCAGCAGTTTAGGCGCGGGAGGGGATGAGCAGTTCTTC	CASSLGAGGDEQFF
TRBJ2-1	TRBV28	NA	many	TGTGCCAGCCACCCACTAGGCGAGGGCGATGAGCAGTTCTTC	CASHPLGEGDEQFF
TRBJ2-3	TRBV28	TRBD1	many	TGTGCCAGCAGTTTATTTCCGGGACAGGGCACAGATACGCAGTATTTT	CASSLFPGQGTDTQYF
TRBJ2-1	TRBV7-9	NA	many	TGTGCCAGCAGCTTAGCCGGCCCCCAGGGTTCGGAGTTCTTC	CASSLAGPQGSEFF
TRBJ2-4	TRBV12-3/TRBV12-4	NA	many	TGTGCCAGCAGCCCCCCGGGAGTGGGAGCCAAAAACATTCAGTACTTC	CASSPPGVGAKNIQYF
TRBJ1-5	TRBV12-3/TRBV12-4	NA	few	TGTGCCAGTTCCCTTCTCACACAGCCCCAGCATTTT	CASSLLTQPQHF
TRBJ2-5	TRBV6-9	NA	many	TGTGCCAGCAGCTATTACCAAGAGACCCAGTACTTC	CASSYYQETQYF
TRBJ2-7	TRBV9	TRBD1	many	TGTGCCAGCAGCCCAGGGGACAGTAGCGAGCAGTACTTC	CASSPGDSSEQYF
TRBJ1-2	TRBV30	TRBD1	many	TGTGCCTTGGGACAGGGGTATGGGGGCTACACCTTC	CALGQGYGGYTF
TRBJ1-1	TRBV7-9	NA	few	TGTGCCAGCAGCATAAAGTCGTATGAAGCTTTCTTT	CASSIKSYEAFF
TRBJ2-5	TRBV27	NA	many	TGTGCCAGCAGCTCCCACCCAGGTGGAGGGGGGGCCCAGTACTTC	CASSSHPGGGGAQYF
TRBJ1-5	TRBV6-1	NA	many	TGTGCCAGCAGTGAGCCCGGGAACCACAATCAGCCCCAGCATTTT	CASSEPGNHNQPQHF
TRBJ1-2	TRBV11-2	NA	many	TGTGCCAGCAGCTTAGGTGGGGGGAGTGGTAGCTATGGCTACACCTTC	CASSLGGGSGSYGYTF
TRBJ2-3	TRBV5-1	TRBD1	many	TGCGCCAGCAGCCCCCAGGGACAGGGCGGCGCAGATACGCAGTATTTT	CASSPQGQGGADTQYF
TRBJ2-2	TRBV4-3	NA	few	TGCGCCAGCAGCCCCCAGCCCGGAGTTCTCGCGAACACCGGGGAGCTGTTTTTT	CASSPQPGVLANTGELFF
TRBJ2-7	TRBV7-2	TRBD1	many	TGTGCCAGCAGCTTAGCGGGGACAGGCTACGAGCAGTACTTC	CASSLAGTGYEQYF
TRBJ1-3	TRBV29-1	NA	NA	TGCAGCGTTGTCCTCTCTGGAAACACCATATATTTT	CSVVLSGNTIYF
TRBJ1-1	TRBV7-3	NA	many	TGTGCCAGCAGCCTGACAGGAATCAACACTGAAGCTTTCTTT	CASSLTGINTEAFF
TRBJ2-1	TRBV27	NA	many	TGTGCCAGCAGTTTCCACCATGAGCAGTTCTTC	CASSFHHEQFF
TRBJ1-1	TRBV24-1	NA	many	TGTGCCACCAGGGGACGGCAGAACACTGAAGCTTTCTTT	CATRGRQNTEAFF